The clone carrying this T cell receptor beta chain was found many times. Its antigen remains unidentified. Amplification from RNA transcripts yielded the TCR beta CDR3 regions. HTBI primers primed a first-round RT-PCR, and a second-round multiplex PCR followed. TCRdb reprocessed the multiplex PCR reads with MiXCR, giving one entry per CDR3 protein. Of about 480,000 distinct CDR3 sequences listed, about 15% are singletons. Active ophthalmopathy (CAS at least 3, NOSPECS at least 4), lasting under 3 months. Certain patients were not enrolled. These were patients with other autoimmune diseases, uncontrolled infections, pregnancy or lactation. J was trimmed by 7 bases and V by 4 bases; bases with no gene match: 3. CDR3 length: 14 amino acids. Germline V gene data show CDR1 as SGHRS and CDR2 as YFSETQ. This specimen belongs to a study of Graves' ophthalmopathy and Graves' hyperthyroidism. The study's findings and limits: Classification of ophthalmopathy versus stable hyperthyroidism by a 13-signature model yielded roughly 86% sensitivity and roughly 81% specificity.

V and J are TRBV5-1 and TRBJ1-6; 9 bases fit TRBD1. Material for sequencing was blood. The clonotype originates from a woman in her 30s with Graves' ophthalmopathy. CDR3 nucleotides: TGCGCCAGCAGCCGGACAGGGGTAAATTCACCCCTCCACTTT. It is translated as CASSRTGVNSPLHF.